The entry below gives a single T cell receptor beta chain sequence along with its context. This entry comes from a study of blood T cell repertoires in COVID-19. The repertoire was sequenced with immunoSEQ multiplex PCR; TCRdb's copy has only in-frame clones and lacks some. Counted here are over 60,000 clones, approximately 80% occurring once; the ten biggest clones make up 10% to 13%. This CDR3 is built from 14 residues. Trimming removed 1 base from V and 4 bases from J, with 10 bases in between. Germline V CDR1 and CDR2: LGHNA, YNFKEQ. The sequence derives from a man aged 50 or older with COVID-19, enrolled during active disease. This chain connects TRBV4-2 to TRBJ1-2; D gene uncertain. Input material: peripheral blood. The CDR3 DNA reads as TGTGCCAGCAGCCAAGGGGGAGAGATCTATGGCTACACCTTC. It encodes CASSQGGEIYGYTF.